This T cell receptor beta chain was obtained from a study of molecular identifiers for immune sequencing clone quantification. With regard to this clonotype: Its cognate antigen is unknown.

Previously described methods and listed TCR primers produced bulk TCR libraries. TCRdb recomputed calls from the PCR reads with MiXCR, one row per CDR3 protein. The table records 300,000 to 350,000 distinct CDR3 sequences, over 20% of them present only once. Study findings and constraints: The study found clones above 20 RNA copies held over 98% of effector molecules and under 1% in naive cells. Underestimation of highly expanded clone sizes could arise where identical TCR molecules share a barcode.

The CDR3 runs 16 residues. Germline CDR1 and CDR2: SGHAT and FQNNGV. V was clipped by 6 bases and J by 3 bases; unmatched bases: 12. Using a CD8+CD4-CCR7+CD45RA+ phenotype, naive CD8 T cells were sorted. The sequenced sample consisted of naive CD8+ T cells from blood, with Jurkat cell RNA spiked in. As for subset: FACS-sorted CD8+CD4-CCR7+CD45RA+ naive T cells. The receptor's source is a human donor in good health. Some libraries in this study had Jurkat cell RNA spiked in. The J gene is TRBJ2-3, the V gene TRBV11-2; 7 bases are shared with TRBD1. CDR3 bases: TGTGCCAGCAGTCTACTCACAGGGGAAATGACAGATACGCAGTATTTT. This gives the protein CASSLLTGEMTDTQYF.